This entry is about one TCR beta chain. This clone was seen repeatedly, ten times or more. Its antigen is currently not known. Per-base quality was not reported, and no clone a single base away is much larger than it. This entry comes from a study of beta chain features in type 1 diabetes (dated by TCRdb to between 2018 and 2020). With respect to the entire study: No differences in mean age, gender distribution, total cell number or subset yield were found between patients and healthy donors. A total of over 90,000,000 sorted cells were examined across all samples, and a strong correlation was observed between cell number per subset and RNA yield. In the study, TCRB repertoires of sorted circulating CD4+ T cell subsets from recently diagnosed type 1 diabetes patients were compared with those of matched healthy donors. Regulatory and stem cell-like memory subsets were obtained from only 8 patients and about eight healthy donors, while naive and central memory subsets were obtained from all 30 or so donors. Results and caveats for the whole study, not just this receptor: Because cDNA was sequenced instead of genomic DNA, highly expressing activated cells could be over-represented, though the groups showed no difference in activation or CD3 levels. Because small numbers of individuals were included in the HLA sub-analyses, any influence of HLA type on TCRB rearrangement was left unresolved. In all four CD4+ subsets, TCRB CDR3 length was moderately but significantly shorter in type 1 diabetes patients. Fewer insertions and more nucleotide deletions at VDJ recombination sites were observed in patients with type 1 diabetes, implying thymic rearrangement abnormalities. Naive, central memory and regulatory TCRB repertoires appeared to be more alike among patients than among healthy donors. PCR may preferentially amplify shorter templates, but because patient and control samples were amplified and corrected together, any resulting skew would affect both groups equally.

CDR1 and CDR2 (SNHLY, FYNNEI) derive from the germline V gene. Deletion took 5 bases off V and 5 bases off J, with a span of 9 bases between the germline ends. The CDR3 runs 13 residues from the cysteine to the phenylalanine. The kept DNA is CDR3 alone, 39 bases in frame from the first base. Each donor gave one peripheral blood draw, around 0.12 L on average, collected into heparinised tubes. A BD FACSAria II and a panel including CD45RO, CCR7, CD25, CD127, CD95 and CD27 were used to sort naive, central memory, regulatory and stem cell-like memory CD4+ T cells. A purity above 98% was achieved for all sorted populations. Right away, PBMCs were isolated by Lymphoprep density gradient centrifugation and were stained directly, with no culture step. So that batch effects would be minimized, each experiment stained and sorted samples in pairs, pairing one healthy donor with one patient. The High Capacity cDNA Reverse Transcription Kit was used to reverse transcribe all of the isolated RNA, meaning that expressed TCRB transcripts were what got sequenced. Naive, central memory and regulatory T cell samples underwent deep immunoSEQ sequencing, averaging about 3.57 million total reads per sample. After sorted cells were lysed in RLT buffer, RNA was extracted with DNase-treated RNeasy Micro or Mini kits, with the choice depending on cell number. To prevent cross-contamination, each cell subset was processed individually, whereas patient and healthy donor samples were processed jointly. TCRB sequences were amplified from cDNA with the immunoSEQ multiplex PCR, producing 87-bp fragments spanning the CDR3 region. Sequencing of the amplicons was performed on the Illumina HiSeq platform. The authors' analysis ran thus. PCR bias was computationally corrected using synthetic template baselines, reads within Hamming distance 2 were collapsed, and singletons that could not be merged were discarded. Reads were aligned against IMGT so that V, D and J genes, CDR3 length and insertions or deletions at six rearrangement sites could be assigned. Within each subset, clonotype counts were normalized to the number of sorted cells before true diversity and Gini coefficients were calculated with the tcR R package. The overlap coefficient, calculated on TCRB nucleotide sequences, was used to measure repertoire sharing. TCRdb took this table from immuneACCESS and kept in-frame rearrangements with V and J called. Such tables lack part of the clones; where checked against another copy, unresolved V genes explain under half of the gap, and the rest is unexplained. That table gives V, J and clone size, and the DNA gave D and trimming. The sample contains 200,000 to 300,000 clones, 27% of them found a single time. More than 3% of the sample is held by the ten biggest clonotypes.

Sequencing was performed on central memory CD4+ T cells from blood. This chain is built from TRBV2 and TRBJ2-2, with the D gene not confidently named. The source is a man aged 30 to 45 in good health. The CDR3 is CASSTRRTGELFF. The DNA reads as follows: TGTGCCAGCAGTACTCGTAGGACCGGGGAGCTGTTTTTT.